This TCR beta chain was retrieved from a study of graft-versus-host responses after intestinal transplantation. About the study: Recipients uniformly received anti-thymocyte globulin induction, followed by tacrolimus and steroids for approximately 3 years. Findings and limits, study-wide: High graft-versus-host to host-versus-graft clonal ratios were found in allografts of patients who had graft-donor T cell macrochimerism. Detected in recipient marrow were GvH clones, some of which were first observed in ileum or blood. Early after transplant, HvG clones declined as circulating GvH clones peaked.

Measured with immunoSEQ multiplex PCR; TCRdb has only the in-frame clones, and not every one. The table records 55,000 to 75,000 clones, 84% of them present only once. Of note for this clone: As yet, its antigen is unknown.

The CDR3 is 15 residues long. Germline-derived CDR1 and CDR2 are SGHTA and FQGNSA. V dropped 3 bases and J dropped 3 bases, with 11 bases sitting between them. The TCR was taken from a human donor who was the organ donor for an intestinal transplant. Sequencing used unstimulated CD4+ T cells sorted from spleen or lymph node cells, obtained before transplant. The chain employs TRBV7-2 and TRBJ1-4; D is undetermined. CDR3 in amino acids: CASSFETRPNEKLFF. The CDR3 DNA follows: TGTGCCAGCAGCTTTGAGACAAGACCTAATGAAAAACTGTTTTTT.